The clone carrying this T cell receptor (beta chain) has a handful of counts. This entry is derived from a study of blood T cell repertoires in COVID-19. Authors' processing steps: Quantification of nucleated cells was approximated via reference gene primer amplification. Clones were sequenced by immunoSEQ multiplex PCR, and TCRdb holds only the in-frame ones, with some missing. That table gives V, J and clone size, and the DNA gave D and trimming. The sample yields approximately 170,000 clones, about 81% seen once. The CDR3 consists of 16 residues. Germline V gene data show CDR1 as SGHVS and CDR2 as FQNEAQ. The V gene end was trimmed by 5 bases and the J gene end by 0 bases; junction bases not matched to a gene: 4.

Source material: peripheral blood. V is TRBV7-8 and J is TRBJ2-2; the match to TRBD2 covers 9 bases. This TCR was recovered from a human donor in a cohort sampled during active COVID-19. The CDR3 DNA is TGTGCCAGCAGCGTACGACTAGCGGCGAACACCGGGGAGCTGTTTTTT. Protein product: CASSVRLAANTGELFF.